This TCR beta chain was found in a study of blood T cell repertoires in COVID-19. Looking at the study overall: Samples taken during acute and convalescent COVID-19 were collected in the United States, Italy and Spain.

As processed by the authors: Amplified reference gene primers provided the basis for estimating nucleated cell counts. Here immunoSEQ multiplex PCR was the method, and the copy in TCRdb shows in-frame clones only, minus some. V and J calls and clone size are those listed in that table; D and trimming were worked out from the DNA. In the table there are some 240,000 clones, roughly 84% of which are singletons. CDR3 length: 14 residues. Trimming stripped 5 bases from V and 4 bases from J, with 15 bases between. Germline CDR1 SGHRS, CDR2 YFSETQ. This clonotype originated in a woman in her thirties or forties who had recovered from COVID-19. V is TRBV5-1 and J is TRBJ1-1, with D perhaps TRBD1 (5 bases). The sequencing input was peripheral blood. The CDR3 sequence is CASSSGGGGTEAFF. The CDR3 DNA follows: TGCGCCAGCAGTTCCGGTGGGGGAGGCACTGAAGCTTTCTTT.